This T cell receptor beta chain was identified in a study of T cell responses to AZD1222 COVID-19 vaccine. Of note for this clone: The antigen remains unidentified.

Study-wide points: The study sampled repertoires only after the peak T cell response. The study found Spike-specific TCR breadth and depth rose after two AZD1222 doses. Females outnumbered males among donors, who were mostly white British; clonal diversity was possibly underestimated.

The table came from immunoSEQ multiplex PCR; TCRdb's copy has only in-frame clones and leaves some out. The top ten hold 14% of the sample, which has more than 15,000 clones, 65% to 80% seen once. Trimming shortened V by 5 bases and J by 6 bases, and 6 bases separated the two germline ends. This CDR3 has 11 amino acids. Per the germline V gene, CDR1 is SNHLY and CDR2 is FYNNEI. This clonotype originated in an adult who received the AZD1222 COVID-19 vaccine. This rearrangement joins TRBV2 to TRBJ2-3; perhaps TRBD1 as D (5 bases). The starting material was peripheral blood, obtained 28 days after the second AZD1222 dose. For the CDR3, the DNA is TGTGCCAGCAGTTACAGGGATACGCAGTATTTT. Amino acids: CASSYRDTQYF.